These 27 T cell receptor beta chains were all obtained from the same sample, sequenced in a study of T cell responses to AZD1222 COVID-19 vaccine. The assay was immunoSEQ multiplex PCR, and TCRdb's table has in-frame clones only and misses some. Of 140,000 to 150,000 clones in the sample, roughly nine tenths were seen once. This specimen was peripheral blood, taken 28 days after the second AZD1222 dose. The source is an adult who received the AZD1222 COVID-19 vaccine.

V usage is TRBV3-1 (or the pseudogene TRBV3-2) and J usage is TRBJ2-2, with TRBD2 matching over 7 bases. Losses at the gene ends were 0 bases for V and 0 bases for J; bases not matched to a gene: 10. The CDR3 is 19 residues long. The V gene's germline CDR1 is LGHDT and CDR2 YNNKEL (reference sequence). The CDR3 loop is CASSQEMASGNANTGELFF. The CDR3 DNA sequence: TGTGCCAGCAGCCAAGAAATGGCTAGCGGCAACGCGAACACCGGGGAGCTGTTTTTT.

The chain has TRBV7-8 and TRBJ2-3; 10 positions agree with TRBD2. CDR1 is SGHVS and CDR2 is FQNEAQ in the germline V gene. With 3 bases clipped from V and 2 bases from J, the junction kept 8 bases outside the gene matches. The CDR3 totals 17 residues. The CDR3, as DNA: TGTGCCAGCAGCTTCCGAAGACTAGCGGGTCCCACAGATACGCAGTATTTT. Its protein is CASSFRRLAGPTDTQYF.

CDR3 bases: TGTGCCAGCAGGATTTGGATGGACACTGAAGCTTTCTTT. It translates to CASRIWMDTEAFF. This chain connects TRBV6-5 to TRBJ1-1; D is undetermined. This CDR3 has 13 residues. Germline assignment: CDR1 MNHEY and CDR2 SVGAGI. V dropped 6 bases and J dropped 3 bases, with 11 bases sitting between them.

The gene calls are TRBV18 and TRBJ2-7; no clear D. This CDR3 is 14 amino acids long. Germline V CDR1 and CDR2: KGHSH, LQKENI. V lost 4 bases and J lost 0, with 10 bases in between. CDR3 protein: CASSLTRSSYEQYF. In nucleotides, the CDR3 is TGTGCCAGCTCACTGACCCGGAGCTCCTACGAGCAGTACTTC.

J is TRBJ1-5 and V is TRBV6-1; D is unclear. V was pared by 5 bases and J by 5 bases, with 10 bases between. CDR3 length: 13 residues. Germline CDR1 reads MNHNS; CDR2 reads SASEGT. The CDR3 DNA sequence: TGTGCCAGCAGTCCTGAGGGAGATCAGCCCCAGCATTTT. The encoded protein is CASSPEGDQPQHF.

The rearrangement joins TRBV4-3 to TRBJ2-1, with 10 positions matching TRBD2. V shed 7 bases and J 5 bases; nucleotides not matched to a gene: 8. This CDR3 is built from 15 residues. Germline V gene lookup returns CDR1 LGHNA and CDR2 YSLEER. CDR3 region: CASKGRTSGNNEQFF. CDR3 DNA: TGCGCCAGCAAGGGCCGGACTAGCGGCAACAATGAGCAGTTCTTC.

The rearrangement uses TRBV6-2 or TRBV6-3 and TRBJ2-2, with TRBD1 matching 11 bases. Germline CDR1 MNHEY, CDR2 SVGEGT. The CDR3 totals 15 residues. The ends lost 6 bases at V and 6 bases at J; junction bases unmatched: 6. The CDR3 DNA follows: TGTGCCAGCAGCCTAACGGGACAGGGGGCCGGGGAGCTGTTTTTT. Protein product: CASSLTGQGAGELFF.

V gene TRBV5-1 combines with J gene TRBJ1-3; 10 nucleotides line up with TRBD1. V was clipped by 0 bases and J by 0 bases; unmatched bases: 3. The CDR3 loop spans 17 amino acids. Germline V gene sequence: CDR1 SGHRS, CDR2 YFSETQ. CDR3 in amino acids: CASSLGTGGSSGNTIYF. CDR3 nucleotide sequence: TGCGCCAGCAGCTTGGGGACAGGGGGGAGCTCTGGAAACACCATATATTTT.

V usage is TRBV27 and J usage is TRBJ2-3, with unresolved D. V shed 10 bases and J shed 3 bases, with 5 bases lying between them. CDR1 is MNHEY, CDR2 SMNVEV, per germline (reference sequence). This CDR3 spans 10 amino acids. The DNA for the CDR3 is TGTGCCAAAGGGACAGATACGCAGTATTTT. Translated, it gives CAKGTDTQYF.

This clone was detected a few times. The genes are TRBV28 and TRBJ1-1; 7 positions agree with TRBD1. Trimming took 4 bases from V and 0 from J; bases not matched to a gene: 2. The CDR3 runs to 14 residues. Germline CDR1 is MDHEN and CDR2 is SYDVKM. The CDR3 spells CASSSGGMNTEAFF. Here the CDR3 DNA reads TGTGCCAGCAGTTCAGGGGGAATGAACACTGAAGCTTTCTTT. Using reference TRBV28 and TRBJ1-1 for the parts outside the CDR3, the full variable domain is DVKVTQSSRYLVKRTGEKVFLECVQDMDHENMFWYRQDPGLGLRLIYFSYDVKMKEKGDIPEGYSVSREKKERFSLILESASTNQTSMYLCASSSGGMNTEAFFGQGTRLTVV.

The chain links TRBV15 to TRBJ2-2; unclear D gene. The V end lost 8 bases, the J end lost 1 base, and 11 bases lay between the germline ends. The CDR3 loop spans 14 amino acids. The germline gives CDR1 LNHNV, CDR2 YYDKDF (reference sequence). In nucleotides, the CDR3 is TGTGCCACCGGTTTCGGACGGAACACCGGGGAGCTGTTTTTT. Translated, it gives CATGFGRNTGELFF. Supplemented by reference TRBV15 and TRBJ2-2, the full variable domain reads DAMVIQNPRYQVTQFGKPVTLSCSQTLNHNVMYWYQQKSSQAPKLLFHYYDKDFNNEADTPDNFQSRRPNTSFCFLDIRSPGLGDTAMYLCATGFGRNTGELFFGEGSRLTVL.

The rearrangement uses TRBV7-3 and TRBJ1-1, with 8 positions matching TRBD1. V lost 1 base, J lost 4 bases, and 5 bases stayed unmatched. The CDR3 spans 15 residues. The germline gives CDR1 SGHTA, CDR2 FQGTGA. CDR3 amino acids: CASSLNNRGGTEAFF. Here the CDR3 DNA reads TGTGCCAGCAGCTTAAACAACAGGGGGGGCACTGAAGCTTTCTTT. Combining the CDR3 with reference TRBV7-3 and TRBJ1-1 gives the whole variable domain GAGVSQTPSNKVTEKGKYVELRCDPISGHTALYWYRQSLGQGPEFLIYFQGTGAADDSGLPNDRFFAVRPEGSVSTLKIQRTERGDSAVYLCASSLNNRGGTEAFFGQGTRLTVV.

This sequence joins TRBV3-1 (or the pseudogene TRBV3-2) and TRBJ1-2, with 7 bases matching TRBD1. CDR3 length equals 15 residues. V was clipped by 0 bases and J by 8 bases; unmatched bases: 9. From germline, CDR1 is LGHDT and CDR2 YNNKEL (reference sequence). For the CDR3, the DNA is TGTGCCAGCAGCCAAGAGGGGACAGCCTGGATGGGCTACACCTTC. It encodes CASSQEGTAWMGYTF.

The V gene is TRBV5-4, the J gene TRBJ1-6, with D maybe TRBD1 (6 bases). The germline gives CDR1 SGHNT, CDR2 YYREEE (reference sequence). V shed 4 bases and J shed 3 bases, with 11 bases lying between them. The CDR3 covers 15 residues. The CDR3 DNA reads TGTGCCAGCAGCGTGGACAGCTTCTATAATTCACCCCTCCACTTT. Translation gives CASSVDSFYNSPLHF.

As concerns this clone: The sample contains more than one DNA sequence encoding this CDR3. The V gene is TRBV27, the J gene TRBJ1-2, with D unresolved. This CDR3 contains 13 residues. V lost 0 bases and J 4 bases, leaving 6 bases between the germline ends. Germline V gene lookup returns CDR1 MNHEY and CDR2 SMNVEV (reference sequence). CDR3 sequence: CASSLSGLYGYTF. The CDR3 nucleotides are TGTGCCAGCAGTTTATCCGGCCTCTATGGCTACACCTTC.

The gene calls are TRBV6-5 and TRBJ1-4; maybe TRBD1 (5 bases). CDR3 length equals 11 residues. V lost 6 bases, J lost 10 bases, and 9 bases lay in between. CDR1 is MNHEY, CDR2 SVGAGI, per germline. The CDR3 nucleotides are TGTGCCAGCAGCCCCGGGGGAAAACTGTTTTTT. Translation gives CASSPGGKLFF.

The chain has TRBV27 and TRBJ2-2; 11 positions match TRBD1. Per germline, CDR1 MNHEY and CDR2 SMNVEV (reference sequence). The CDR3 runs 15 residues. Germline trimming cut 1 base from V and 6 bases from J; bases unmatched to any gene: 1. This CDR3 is CASSLWTGGPGELFF. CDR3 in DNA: TGTGCCAGCAGTTTATGGACAGGGGGCCCCGGGGAGCTGTTTTTT.

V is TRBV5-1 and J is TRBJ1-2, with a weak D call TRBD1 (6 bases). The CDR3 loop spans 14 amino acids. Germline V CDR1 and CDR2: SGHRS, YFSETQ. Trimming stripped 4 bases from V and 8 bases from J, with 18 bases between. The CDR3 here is CASSLLTGSGGYTF. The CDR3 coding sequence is TGCGCCAGCAGCCTTCTTACAGGGTCCGGAGGCTACACCTTC. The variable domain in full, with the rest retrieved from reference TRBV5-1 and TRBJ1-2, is KAGVTQTPRYLIKTRGQQVTLSCSPISGHRSVSWYQQTPGQGLQFLFEYFSETQRNKGNFPGRFSGRQFSNSRSEMNVSTLELGDSALYLCASSLLTGSGGYTFGSGTRLTVV.

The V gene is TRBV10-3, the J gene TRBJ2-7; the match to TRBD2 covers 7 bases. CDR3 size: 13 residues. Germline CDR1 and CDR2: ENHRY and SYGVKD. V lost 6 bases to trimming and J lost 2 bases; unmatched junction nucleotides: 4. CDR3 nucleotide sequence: TGTGCCATCAGCCTAGCGGATACCTACGAGCAGTACTTC. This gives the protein CAISLADTYEQYF.

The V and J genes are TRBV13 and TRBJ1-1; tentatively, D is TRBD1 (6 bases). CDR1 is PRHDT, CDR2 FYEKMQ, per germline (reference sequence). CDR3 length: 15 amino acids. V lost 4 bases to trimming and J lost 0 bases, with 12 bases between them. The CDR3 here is CASSSYRTVNTEAFF. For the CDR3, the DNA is TGTGCCAGCAGCTCCTATAGGACAGTGAACACTGAAGCTTTCTTT.

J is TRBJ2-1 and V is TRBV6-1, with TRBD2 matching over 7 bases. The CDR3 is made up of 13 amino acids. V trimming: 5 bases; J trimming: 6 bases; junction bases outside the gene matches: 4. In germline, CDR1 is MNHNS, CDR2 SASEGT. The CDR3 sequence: CASSHLAANEQFF. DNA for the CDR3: TGTGCCAGCAGTCATCTAGCGGCCAATGAGCAGTTCTTC.

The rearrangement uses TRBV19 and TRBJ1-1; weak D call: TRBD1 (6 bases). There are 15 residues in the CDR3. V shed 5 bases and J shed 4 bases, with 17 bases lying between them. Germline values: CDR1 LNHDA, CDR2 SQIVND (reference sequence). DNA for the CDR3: TGTGCCAGTAGTTCCCTACTTTTAGGGGGCACTGAAGCTTTCTTT. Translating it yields CASSSLLLGGTEAFF. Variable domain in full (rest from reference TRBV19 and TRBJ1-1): DGGITQSPKYLFRKEGQNVTLSCEQNLNHDAMYWYRQDPGQGLRLIYYSQIVNDFQKGDIAEGYSVSREKKESFPLTVTSAQKNPTAFYLCASSSLLLGGTEAFFGQGTRLTVV.

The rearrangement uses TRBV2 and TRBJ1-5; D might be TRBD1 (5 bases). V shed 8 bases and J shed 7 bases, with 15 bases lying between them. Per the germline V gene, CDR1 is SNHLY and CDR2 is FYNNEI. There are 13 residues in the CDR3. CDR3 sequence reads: CASSGGVGQPQHF. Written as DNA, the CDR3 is TGTGCCAGCTCTGGGGGGGTCGGCCAGCCCCAGCATTTT.

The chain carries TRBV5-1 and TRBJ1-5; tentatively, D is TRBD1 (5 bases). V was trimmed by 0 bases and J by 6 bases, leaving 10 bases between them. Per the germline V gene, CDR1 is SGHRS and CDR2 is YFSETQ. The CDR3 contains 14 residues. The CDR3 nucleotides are TGCGCCAGCAGCTTGGGACAGTGGGGTCAGCCCCAGCATTTT. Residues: CASSLGQWGQPQHF.

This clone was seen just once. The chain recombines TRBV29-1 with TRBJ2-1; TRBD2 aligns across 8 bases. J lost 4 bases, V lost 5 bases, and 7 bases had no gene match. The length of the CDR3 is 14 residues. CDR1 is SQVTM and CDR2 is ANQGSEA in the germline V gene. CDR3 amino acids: CSVRSGGVYNEQFF. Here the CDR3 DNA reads TGCAGCGTTCGGTCGGGGGGGGTATACAATGAGCAGTTCTTC.

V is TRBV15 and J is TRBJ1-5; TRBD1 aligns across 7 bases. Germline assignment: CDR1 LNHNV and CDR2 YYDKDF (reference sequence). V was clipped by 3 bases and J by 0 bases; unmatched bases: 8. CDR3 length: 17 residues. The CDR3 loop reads CATSRSAGGTSNQPQHF. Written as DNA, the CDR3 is TGTGCCACCAGCAGGTCAGCAGGGGGGACTAGCAATCAGCCCCAGCATTTT.

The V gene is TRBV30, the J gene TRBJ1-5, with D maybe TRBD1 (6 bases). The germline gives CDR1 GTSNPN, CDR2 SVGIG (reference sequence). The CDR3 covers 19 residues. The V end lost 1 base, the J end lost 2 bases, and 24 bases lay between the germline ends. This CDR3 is CAWSARGRGGQDGNQPQHF. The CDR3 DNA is TGTGCCTGGAGTGCCCGGGGCAGGGGAGGCCAGGATGGCAATCAGCCCCAGCATTTT.